The TCR beta chain under discussion was sequenced for a study of blood T cell repertoires in COVID-19. Study summary: PBMCs, B-cell-depleted T cells, or T cells provided the cDNA or gDNA that made up the material.

The CDR3 spans 14 residues. Unmatched junction bases numbered 3, after V lost 2 bases and J lost 2 bases. Germline V CDR1 and CDR2: SGHAT, FQNNGV. Methods used by the authors: Reference gene primers were amplified, and this amplification served to estimate nucleated cell counts. The assay was immunoSEQ multiplex PCR, and TCRdb's table has in-frame clones only and misses some. D and trimming were read from the DNA, whereas the V and J calls and clone size are those reported in that table. The sample carries 120,000 to 150,000 clones, roughly 89% recorded once. This clonotype originated in a man aged 25-45 years with COVID-19, enrolled during active disease. The sample consisted of peripheral blood. The genes are TRBV11-2 and TRBJ2-7; TRBD2 agrees at 7 bases. As DNA, the CDR3 is TGTGCCAGCAGCTTATCCAGCGGGACCTACGAGCAGTACTTC. Residues: CASSLSSGTYEQYF.